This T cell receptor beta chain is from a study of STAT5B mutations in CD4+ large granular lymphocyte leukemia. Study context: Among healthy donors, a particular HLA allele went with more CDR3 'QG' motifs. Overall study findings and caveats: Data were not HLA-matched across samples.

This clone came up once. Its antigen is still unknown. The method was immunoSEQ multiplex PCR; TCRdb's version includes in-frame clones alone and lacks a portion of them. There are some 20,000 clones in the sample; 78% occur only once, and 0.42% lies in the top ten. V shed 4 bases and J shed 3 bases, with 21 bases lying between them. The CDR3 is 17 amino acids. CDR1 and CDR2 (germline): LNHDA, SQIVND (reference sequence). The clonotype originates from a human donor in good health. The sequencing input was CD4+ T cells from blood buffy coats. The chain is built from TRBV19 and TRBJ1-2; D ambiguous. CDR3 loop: CASSKTRLPAGDYGYTF. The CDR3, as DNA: TGTGCCAGTAGTAAAACCCGACTGCCGGCGGGCGACTATGGCTACACCTTC. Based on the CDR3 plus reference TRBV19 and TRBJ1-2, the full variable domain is DGGITQSPKYLFRKEGQNVTLSCEQNLNHDAMYWYRQDPGQGLRLIYYSQIVNDFQKGDIAEGYSVSREKKESFPLTVTSAQKNPTAFYLCASSKTRLPAGDYGYTFGSGTRLTVV.